What follows are 3 T cell receptor beta chains derived from one specimen sequenced in a study of blood T cell repertoires in COVID-19. Method: immunoSEQ multiplex PCR; TCRdb's copy keeps in-frame clones and lacks some. The sample has about 190,000 clones, about 85% seen once. Sequencing input: peripheral blood. The receptors were gathered from a woman aged 25 to 39 with active or convalescent COVID-19.

DNA of the CDR3: TGTGCCATTCAATCAGTAGGGCAGGGTGTGTTAAGAAATTCACCCCTCCACTTT. It translates to CAIQSVGQGVLRNSPLHF. The chain is built from TRBV6-4 and TRBJ1-6; possible D gene TRBD1, 5 bases. The CDR3 sequence is 18 residues long. Germline V lookup: CDR1 MRHNA, CDR2 SNTAGT. Trimming cost V 10 bases and J 7 bases, with 29 bases left between them.

The chain employs TRBV15 and TRBJ2-7; TRBD2 matches 8 bases. The junction had 10 bases not matched to a gene; V was cut back by 3 bases and J by 3 bases. Per the germline V gene, CDR1 is LNHNV and CDR2 is YYDKDF (reference sequence). The CDR3 is 16 residues long. Here the CDR3 DNA reads TGTGCCACCAGCAGCGCCTCGGGACTAGTGTTCTACGAGCAGTACTTC. It is translated as CATSSASGLVFYEQYF. Drawing the rest from reference TRBV15 and TRBJ2-7, the complete variable domain is DAMVIQNPRYQVTQFGKPVTLSCSQTLNHNVMYWYQQKSSQAPKLLFHYYDKDFNNEADTPDNFQSRRPNTSFCFLDIRSPGLGDTAMYLCATSSASGLVFYEQYFGPGTRLTVT.

This chain connects TRBV7-6 to TRBJ2-2, with TRBD2 matching over 7 bases. Trimming at V came to 0 bases and at J to 4 bases, leaving 2 bases not matched to a gene. Germline-derived CDR1 and CDR2 are SGHVS and FNYEAQ. The length of the CDR3 is 15 residues. The CDR3 sequence is CASSLAAGVTGELFF. The CDR3 DNA is TGTGCCAGCAGCTTAGCGGCGGGAGTCACCGGGGAGCTGTTTTTT.